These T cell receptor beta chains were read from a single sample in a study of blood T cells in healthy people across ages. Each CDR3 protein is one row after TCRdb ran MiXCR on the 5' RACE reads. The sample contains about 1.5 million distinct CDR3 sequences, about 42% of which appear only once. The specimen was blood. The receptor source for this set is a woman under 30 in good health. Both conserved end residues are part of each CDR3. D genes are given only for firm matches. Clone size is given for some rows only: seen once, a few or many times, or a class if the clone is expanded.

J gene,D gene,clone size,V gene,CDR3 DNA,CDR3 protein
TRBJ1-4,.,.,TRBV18,TGTGCCAGCTCAGGACGGTCAACTAATGAAAAACTGTTTTTT,CASSGRSTNEKLFF
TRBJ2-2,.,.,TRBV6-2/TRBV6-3,TGTGCCAGCAGTTACGTATACGGGGAGCTGTTTTTT,CASSYVYGELFF
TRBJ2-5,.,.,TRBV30,TGTGCCTGGAATAGCAGGGTTGAGACCCAGTACTTC,CAWNSRVETQYF
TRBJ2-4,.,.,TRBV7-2,TGTGCCAGCAGCTCCCAGATCGAGAACATTCAGTACTTC,CASSSQIENIQYF
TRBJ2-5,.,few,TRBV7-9,TGTGCCAGCAACGAGATGTGGGGTCAAGAGACCCAGTACTTC,CASNEMWGQETQYF
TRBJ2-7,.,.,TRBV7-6,TGTGCCAGCAGCTTAGAGCAGGACCGTCCCTACGAGCAGTACTTC,CASSLEQDRPYEQYF
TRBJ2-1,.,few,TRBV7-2,TGTGCCAGCAGCGACAGGGGCACTAGCGGTTACAATGAGCAGTTCTTC,CASSDRGTSGYNEQFF
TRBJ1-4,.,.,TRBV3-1,TGTGCCAGCAGCCTCGCGGCAGGGGTAACTAATGAAAAACTGTTTTTT,CASSLAAGVTNEKLFF
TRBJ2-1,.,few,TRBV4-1,TGCGCCAGCAGCCAGAAAGACCCGTGGAATGAGCAGTTCTTC,CASSQKDPWNEQFF
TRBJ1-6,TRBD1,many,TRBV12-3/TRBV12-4,TGTGCCAGCAGTTTCCGGACAGGGGGAAGCCATAATTCACCCCTCCACTTT,CASSFRTGGSHNSPLHF
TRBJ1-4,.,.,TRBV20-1,TGCAGCGCTAGATCCTCGGTGGCAACTAATGAAAAACTGTTTTTT,CSARSSVATNEKLFF
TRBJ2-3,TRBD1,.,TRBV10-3,TGTGCCACTGGACAGGGGGATACAGATACGCAGTATTTT,CATGQGDTDTQYF
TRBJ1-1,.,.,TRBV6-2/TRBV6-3,TGTGCCAGCAGTTACCCGGGGCAGGGAAACACTGAAGCTTTCTTT,CASSYPGQGNTEAFF
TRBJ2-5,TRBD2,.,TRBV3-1,TGTGCCAGCAGCCAAGCGAAGGGACTAGCGGGGCAAGAGACCCAGTACTTC,CASSQAKGLAGQETQYF
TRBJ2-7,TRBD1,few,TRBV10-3,TGTGCCATCAGTGAAACAGGGGGATCCTACGAGCAGTACTTC,CAISETGGSYEQYF
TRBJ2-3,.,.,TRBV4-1,TGCGCCAGCAGCCAAGAACGACCGAGAACAGATACGCAGTATTTT,CASSQERPRTDTQYF
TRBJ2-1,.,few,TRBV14,TGTGCCAGCAGCCAACTACATAGCTCCTACAATGAGCAGTTCTTC,CASSQLHSSYNEQFF
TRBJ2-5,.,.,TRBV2,TGTGCCAGCAAGGAAACTGTGGAGACCCAGTACTTC,CASKETVETQYF
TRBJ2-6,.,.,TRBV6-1,TGTGCCAGCAGTCCTGGGACGGTGAGCTCTGGGGCCAACGTCCTGACTTTC,CASSPGTVSSGANVLTF
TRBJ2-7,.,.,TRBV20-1,TGCAGTGCTAGAGGCCGATTCTACGAGCAGTACTTC,CSARGRFYEQYF
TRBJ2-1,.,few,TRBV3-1,TGTGCCAGCAGCCAAGATACCTGGACTGCCCATTCCTACAATGAGCAGTTCTTC,CASSQDTWTAHSYNEQFF
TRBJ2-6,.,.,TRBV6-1,TGTGCCAGCACGAATCGGGGGGCGCCGAGCTCTGGGGCCAACGTCCTGACTTTC,CASTNRGAPSSGANVLTF